These 31 T cell receptor beta chains came from one sample sequenced in a study of blood T cell repertoires in COVID-19. This table comes from immunoSEQ multiplex PCR, and its TCRdb copy is limited to in-frame clones, with some not included. The sample holds hundreds of thousands of clones, 83% seen once. Sequencing was carried out using peripheral blood. Receptors were obtained from a woman in her thirties or forties with active or convalescent COVID-19.

This sequence joins TRBV6-5 and TRBJ2-1, with D tentatively TRBD2 (5 bases). V was pared by 4 bases and J by 10 bases, with 20 bases between. The V gene's germline CDR1 is MNHEY and CDR2 SVGAGI. This CDR3 contains 15 residues. For the CDR3, the DNA is TGTGCCAGCAGTTCCGAGGGCTACGGGCTCAGGGAGCAGTTCTTC. Residues: CASSSEGYGLREQFF.

The CDR3, as DNA: TGTGCCAGCAGCTTAATGGGGAGCCCCAGGGATACGCAGTATTTT. This codes for CASSLMGSPRDTQYF. The chain links TRBV7-3 to TRBJ2-3; TRBD2 might be the D (5 bases). V was shortened by 1 base and J by 6 bases, with 14 bases between the two germline ends. Per the germline V gene, CDR1 is SGHTA and CDR2 is FQGTGA. The CDR3 consists of 15 residues.

The chain combines TRBV18 with TRBJ1-1, with D tentatively TRBD1 (6 bases). The CDR3 runs to 14 residues. Deletions cut 6 bases from V and 4 bases from J, with 15 bases between. Germline V gene lookup returns CDR1 KGHSH and CDR2 LQKENI. The CDR3 spells CASSATGLGTEAFF. As DNA, the CDR3 is TGTGCCAGCTCCGCGACAGGCCTGGGCACTGAAGCTTTCTTT.

V is TRBV7-2 and J is TRBJ1-6, with D tentatively TRBD1 (6 bases). This CDR3 spans 14 amino acids. V lost 5 bases to trimming and J lost 5 bases, with 10 bases between them. CDR1 SGHTA and CDR2 FQGNSA come from the germline V gene. DNA of the CDR3: TGTGCCAGCAGCGTAACAGGGAATAATTCACCCCTCCACTTT. Amino acids: CASSVTGNNSPLHF.

The chain's CDR3 is CASRPHLTGELFF. CDR3 DNA: TGTGCCAGCAGGCCCCACTTGACCGGGGAGCTGTTTTTT. This rearrangement joins TRBV9 to TRBJ2-2, with D uncertain. Looked up from germline, CDR1 is SGDLS and CDR2 is YYNGEE. The germline V and J ends were trimmed by 5 bases and 5 bases, with 10 bases remaining between them. This CDR3 is 13 amino acids long.

J is TRBJ1-2 and V is TRBV28; TRBD1 agrees at 7 bases. The CDR3 has 14 residues. From germline, CDR1 is MDHEN and CDR2 SYDVKM. V was clipped by 6 bases and J by 8 bases; unmatched bases: 12. The CDR3 sequence is CASRLDRRGMGYTF. In nucleotides, the CDR3 is TGTGCCAGCAGACTGGACAGGAGGGGTATGGGCTACACCTTC.

This clone occurred once. The chain has TRBV3-1 (or the pseudogene TRBV3-2) and TRBJ1-2, with a tentative D call TRBD1 (5 bases). Germline loops: CDR1 LGHDT, CDR2 YNNKEL (reference sequence). V shed 3 bases and J shed 0 bases, with 20 bases lying between them. The CDR3 loop spans 18 amino acids. This CDR3 reads CASSHRRSGRGTNYGYTF. The CDR3 bases are TGTGCCAGCAGCCATCGCCGGTCGGGGCGGGGAACTAACTATGGCTACACCTTC.

This chain links TRBV5-1 with TRBJ1-5, with D possibly TRBD1 on 6 matching bases. CDR1 is SGHRS and CDR2 is YFSETQ in the germline V gene. The CDR3 sequence is 15 residues long. Trimming cost V 2 bases and J 3 bases, with 12 bases left between them. The CDR3: CASSFGTGLNQPQHF. In nucleotides, the CDR3 is TGCGCCAGCAGCTTCGGCACAGGGCTCAATCAGCCCCAGCATTTT.

Only a few counts were recorded for this clone. This chain uses TRBV4-2 with TRBJ2-4; 9 nucleotides match TRBD2. Trimming removed 7 bases from V and 3 bases from J; junction bases left unmatched: 4. The CDR3 consists of 14 residues. Germline values: CDR1 LGHNA, CDR2 YNFKEQ. Here the CDR3 DNA reads TGTGCCAGCAATAGCGGGAGTGACAAAAACATTCAGTACTTC. Amino acids: CASNSGSDKNIQYF.

This chain joins TRBV24-1 and TRBJ2-1, with TRBD2 matching 10 bases. This CDR3 spans 15 amino acids. V lost 3 bases, J lost 5 bases, and 3 bases stayed unmatched. CDR1 KGHDR and CDR2 SFDVKD come from the germline V gene. The CDR3 reads CATSDAGTSDNEQFF. The DNA of the CDR3 is TGTGCCACCAGTGATGCCGGGACTAGCGACAATGAGCAGTTCTTC.

The gene calls are TRBV4-1 and TRBJ2-2; 13 nucleotides match TRBD2. Per the germline V gene, CDR1 is MGHRA and CDR2 is YSYEKL. Trimming at V came to 3 bases and at J to 7 bases, leaving 14 bases not matched to a gene. This CDR3 comprises 19 residues. The CDR3: CASSHFYGLAGDLGGELFF. CDR3 bases: TGCGCCAGCAGCCATTTTTATGGACTAGCGGGAGACCTGGGCGGGGAGCTGTTTTTT.

The chain recombines TRBV6-1 with TRBJ2-2; 9 positions agree with TRBD2. V lost 2 bases and J lost 0; bases outside the gene matches: 4. CDR3 length: 17 amino acids. Looked up from germline, CDR1 is MNHNS and CDR2 is SASEGT. Written as DNA, the CDR3 is TGTGCCAGCAGTGAAAGGCCTAGCGGGGCGAACACCGGGGAGCTGTTTTTT. This translates into CASSERPSGANTGELFF.

The V gene is TRBV29-1, the J gene TRBJ2-1; 8 bases map to TRBD2. The germline gives CDR1 SQVTM, CDR2 ANQGSEA. With V trimmed by 8 bases and J by 4 bases, 7 bases remained unmatched. The CDR3 is 13 residues long. The CDR3 DNA sequence: TGCAGCATAACTCCGGGAGGGTACAATGAGCAGTTCTTC. Translation gives CSITPGGYNEQFF.

This clone appeared a single time. The V gene is TRBV28, the J gene TRBJ1-1, with 8 bases lining up with TRBD1. Germline lookup yields CDR1 MDHEN and CDR2 SYDVKM. This CDR3 contains 14 residues. Trimming cost V 5 bases and J 6 bases; bases outside gene matches: 8. The CDR3 DNA sequence: TGTGCCAGCAGTCCCGGACAGGGCAGCTCTGAAGCTTTCTTT. It codes for CASSPGQGSSEAFF.

The count of this clone is one. The genes are TRBV3-1 (or the pseudogene TRBV3-2) and TRBJ2-7, with 9 nucleotides matching TRBD2. CDR1 is LGHDT, CDR2 YNNKEL, per germline (reference sequence). This CDR3 region has 16 residues. With V trimmed by 3 bases and J by 6 bases, 12 bases remained unmatched. CDR3 in DNA: TGTGCCAGCAGCCAGGCAGTGGCTAGCGGGGTCCCCGAGCAGTACTTC. Its translation is CASSQAVASGVPEQYF.

This clone was detected only once. The rearrangement links TRBV4-1 to TRBJ1-4; TRBD1 matches 9 bases. The CDR3 length is 15 residues. Per the germline V gene, CDR1 is MGHRA and CDR2 is YSYEKL. V lost 6 bases to trimming and J lost 4 bases; unmatched junction nucleotides: 6. CDR3 loop: CASRQQGADNEKLFF. The CDR3 DNA reads as TGCGCCAGCAGGCAACAGGGGGCGGATAATGAAAAACTGTTTTTT.

Concerning this clone itself: At one end, the junction sequence differs from germline, possibly due to a read error. The chain recombines TRBV24-1 with TRBJ1-5; possible D gene TRBD1, 5 bases. This CDR3 spans 13 amino acids. The germline V gene has CDR1 KGHDR and CDR2 SFDVKD. The CDR3 here is CASSPGGGWPQHF. CDR3 DNA: TGTGCCAGCAGTCCCGGGGGGGGGTGGCCCCAGCATTTT.

A word on this clone: The same CDR3 arises from other DNA sequences in this sample as well. The chain has TRBV27 and TRBJ1-2; 9 bases map to TRBD1. This CDR3 has 13 residues. J gave up 2 bases and V 5 bases, and 0 bases lay outside the gene matches. Per germline, CDR1 MNHEY and CDR2 SMNVEV (reference sequence). The CDR3 region has the DNA TGTGCCAGCAGTGGACAGGGGAACTATGGCTACACCTTC. This codes for CASSGQGNYGYTF.

The chain joins TRBV10-3 to TRBJ1-1; 7 positions agree with TRBD1. Per the germline V gene, CDR1 is ENHRY and CDR2 is SYGVKD. With V trimmed by 3 bases and J by 7 bases, 2 bases remained unmatched. This CDR3 region has 12 residues. DNA for the CDR3: TGTGCCATCAGTGAAGGGACAGTTGAAGCTTTCTTT. Translation: CAISEGTVEAFF.

J is TRBJ2-3 and V is TRBV15; 7 bases align to TRBD1. The CDR3 totals 16 residues. With V trimmed by 0 bases and J by 6 bases, 9 bases remained unmatched. Germline values: CDR1 LNHNV, CDR2 YYDKDF (reference sequence). The CDR3: CATSRDDRVASDTQYF. CDR3 DNA sequence: TGTGCCACCAGCAGAGACGACAGGGTGGCCTCGGATACGCAGTATTTT.

This sequence joins TRBV2 and TRBJ2-1; D might be TRBD1 (6 bases). Germline CDR1 is SNHLY and CDR2 is FYNNEI. The CDR3 totals 14 residues. The germline V and J ends were trimmed by 5 bases and 6 bases, with 14 bases remaining between them. CDR3 region: CASSSDRTGNEQFF. In nucleotides, the CDR3 is TGTGCCAGCAGTTCTGACAGGACTGGCAATGAGCAGTTCTTC. Full variable domain (rest looked up from reference TRBV2 and TRBJ2-1): EPEVTQTPSHQVTQMGQEVILRCVPISNHLYFYWYRQILGQKVEFLVSFYNNEISEKSEIFDDQFSVERPDGSNFTLKIRSTKLEDSAMYFCASSSDRTGNEQFFGPGTRLTVL.

The chain combines TRBV7-2 with TRBJ1-2; D is perhaps TRBD1 (5 bases). Between the trimmed V and J ends, which lost 1 base and 5 bases, there was a span of 23 bases. Germline V CDR1 and CDR2: SGHTA, FQGNSA. The CDR3 totals 18 residues. CDR3 sequence: CASSLGWRGLTQSYGYTF. The CDR3 nucleotides are TGTGCCAGCAGCTTAGGCTGGCGGGGACTCACGCAGTCTTATGGCTACACCTTC.

This chain connects TRBV11-2 to TRBJ2-3; tentative D call: TRBD2 (7 bases). Trimming took 5 bases from V and 2 from J, leaving 14 bases between them. There are 15 residues in the CDR3. Germline CDR1 SGHAT, CDR2 FQNNGV. CDR3 coding DNA: TGTGCCAGCAGCCCGTTCGGGGGGCCCACAGATACGCAGTATTTT. Its protein is CASSPFGGPTDTQYF.

This chain links TRBV3-1 (or the pseudogene TRBV3-2) with TRBJ2-1, with 9 nucleotides matching TRBD2. The trim removed 2 bases at V and 10 bases at J, leaving 6 bases unmatched. Germline V gene lookup returns CDR1 LGHDT and CDR2 YNNKEL (reference sequence). The CDR3 has 14 amino acids. CDR3 in amino acids: CASSQTSGRREQFF. CDR3 nucleotide sequence: TGTGCCAGCAGCCAAACTAGCGGGCGAAGGGAGCAGTTCTTC.

The rearrangement joins TRBV19 to TRBJ1-1, with 9 bases aligning to TRBD1. Germline V gene data show CDR1 as LNHDA and CDR2 as SQIVND (reference sequence). The trim removed 5 bases at V and 2 bases at J, leaving 9 bases unmatched. The CDR3 has 16 residues. CDR3 protein: CASSLGNRGRNTEAFF. The CDR3, as DNA: TGTGCCAGTAGTTTGGGGAACAGGGGGCGAAACACTGAAGCTTTCTTT.

The V gene is TRBV18, the J gene TRBJ1-2; D gene ambiguous. This CDR3 comprises 14 residues. V lost 4 bases to trimming and J lost 4 bases, with 13 bases between them. The V gene's germline CDR1 is KGHSH and CDR2 LQKENI. The CDR3 sequence is CASSLGSGRYGYTF. CDR3 bases: TGTGCCAGCTCACTTGGTTCAGGCCGCTATGGCTACACCTTC.

The gene calls are TRBV19 and TRBJ1-2; TRBD1 agrees at 8 bases. V was clipped by 5 bases and J by 0 bases; unmatched bases: 8. CDR3 length: 16 residues. The germline V gene encodes CDR1 LNHDA and CDR2 SQIVND (reference sequence). CDR3 DNA sequence: TGTGCCAGTAGTTCGGGACAGGCCGAAGCTAACTATGGCTACACCTTC. Protein sequence: CASSSGQAEANYGYTF.

The chain joins TRBV5-6 to TRBJ1-1; no clear D gene. CDR1 and CDR2 from the germline V gene are SGHDT and YYEEEE. Trimming left V 6 bases short and J 1 base short, with 10 bases between. This CDR3 comprises 13 residues. CDR3 sequence reads: CASNLGRNTEAFF. The CDR3 region has the DNA TGTGCCAGCAACCTCGGGAGGAACACTGAAGCTTTCTTT.

The sample holds a few counts of this clone. The V call is TRBV11-2, the J call TRBJ1-5, with D unclear. This CDR3 has 13 amino acids. Germline V lookup: CDR1 SGHAT, CDR2 FQNNGV. Trimming shortened V by 4 bases and J by 8 bases, and 12 bases separated the two germline ends. CDR3 nucleotide sequence: TGTGCCAGCAGCTCAAACCTAGGAAAGCCCCAGCATTTT. It encodes CASSSNLGKPQHF.

The genes are TRBV6-2 or TRBV6-3 and TRBJ2-7, with TRBD1 matching over 9 bases. This CDR3 is 14 amino acids long. Germline V gene data show CDR1 as MNHEY and CDR2 as SVGEGT. V dropped 0 bases and J dropped 9; count of bases not matched to a gene: 6. DNA of the CDR3: TGTGCCAGCAGTTACTCGGGACAGGGCCCGGGGCAGTACTTC. The encoded protein is CASSYSGQGPGQYF.

The chain recombines TRBV2 with TRBJ2-7; 8 nucleotides match TRBD1. The CDR3 spans 15 residues. CDR1 and CDR2 from the germline V gene are SNHLY and FYNNEI. The V and J ends lost 1 base and 2 bases, in that order; junction bases with no gene match: 4. Written as DNA, the CDR3 is TGTGCCAGCAGTGAAGGAGGACAGGGCACCTACGAGCAGTACTTC. Its translation: CASSEGGQGTYEQYF.